The T cell receptor beta chain described here comes from a study of T cell responses to AZD1222 COVID-19 vaccine. Overall study results and limits: Repertoire samples came only from after the peak T cell response. Just a handful of people given AZD1222 tested seropositive at baseline. Spike-wide vaccine-associated CD4 TCRs dominated at 160-218 and 743-854.

Remarks on this clone: The antigen remains undetermined.

Only in-frame clones appear in the TCRdb table, and some are missing; sequencing was by immunoSEQ multiplex PCR. The sample contains 100,000 to 140,000 clones, around 93% of which appear only once. The length of the CDR3 is 18 residues. Germline trimming cut 5 bases from V and 3 bases from J; bases unmatched to any gene: 8. Germline values: CDR1 SGHNT, CDR2 YENEEA. The source of this sequence is an adult who received the AZD1222 COVID-19 vaccine. The source was peripheral blood, collected 28 days after the second AZD1222 dose. This chain connects TRBV11-3 to TRBJ2-3; 16 bases line up with TRBD2. In nucleotides, the CDR3 is TGTGCCAGCAGCCCGGGGACTAGCGGGGGGGTATCGACAGATACGCAGTATTTT. This sequence encodes CASSPGTSGGVSTDTQYF.